A selection of T cell receptor beta chains follows, all from one sample in a study of blood T cell repertoires in COVID-19. Using immunoSEQ multiplex PCR, the repertoire was profiled, and TCRdb retains in-frame clones only, with some absent. The sample contains more than 120,000 clones, approximately 88% of which appear only once. The sample consisted of peripheral blood. The source of these receptors is a woman between 45 and 60 years old with acute or convalescent COVID-19. The CDR3 runs from the conserved cysteine through the conserved F or W. Each record gives: clone size, V gene, D gene, J gene, CDR3 protein, CDR3 DNA. The D gene is left open where the match is weak. Expanded clones get a size class; other rows say once, few or many, or leave the size out.

size: NA
V: TRBV9
D: NA
J: TRBJ2-3
CDR3: CASSVVGLRLSTDTQYF
DNA: TGTGCCAGCAGCGTAGTGGGACTGCGCCTAAGCACAGATACGCAGTATTTT

size: NA
V: TRBV11-2
D: TRBD2
J: TRBJ2-2
CDR3: CASSLDERGAAIAGELFF
DNA: TGTGCCAGCAGCTTAGATGAGCGGGGGGCCGCTATAGCGGGGGAGCTGTTTTTT

size: NA
V: TRBV12-5
D: NA
J: TRBJ1-2
CDR3: CASGLVQIGYTF
DNA: TGTGCTAGTGGTTTGGTACAAATTGGCTACACCTTC

size: NA
V: TRBV29-1
D: NA
J: TRBJ2-7
CDR3: CSVIPGAGEQYF
DNA: TGCAGCGTTATCCCAGGGGCTGGAGAGCAGTACTTC

size: NA
V: TRBV4-1
D: TRBD1
J: TRBJ2-1
CDR3: CASSQFTGGYNEQFF
DNA: TGCGCCAGCAGCCAATTCACAGGGGGGTACAATGAGCAGTTCTTC

size: few
V: TRBV27
D: NA
J: TRBJ2-1
CDR3: CASSLGSGEGIGINEQFF
DNA: TGTGCCAGCAGTTTAGGTAGTGGCGAGGGTATCGGTATCAATGAGCAGTTCTTC

size: NA
V: TRBV5-1
D: NA
J: TRBJ2-3
CDR3: CASSLLMAGTDTQYF
DNA: TGCGCCAGCAGCTTGCTGATGGCGGGGACAGATACGCAGTATTTT

size: NA
V: TRBV6-5
D: TRBD1
J: TRBJ1-2
CDR3: CASSKKRGLGGYTF
DNA: TGTGCCAGCAGTAAAAAGAGGGGGCTCGGTGGCTACACCTTC

size: NA
V: TRBV12-5
D: TRBD1
J: TRBJ1-1
CDR3: CASGPRQGGEAFF
DNA: TGTGCTAGTGGTCCCCGACAGGGAGGAGAGGCTTTCTTT

size: NA
V: TRBV19
D: TRBD1
J: TRBJ2-7
CDR3: CASRRGTGEGYEQYF
DNA: TGTGCCAGTAGGAGAGGGACAGGGGAGGGCTACGAGCAGTACTTC

size: NA
V: TRBV11-3
D: TRBD2
J: TRBJ2-1
CDR3: CASSSWTSGGTPYNEQFF
DNA: TGTGCCAGCAGCTCTTGGACTAGCGGGGGGACCCCCTACAATGAGCAGTTCTTC

size: NA
V: TRBV20-1
D: TRBD1
J: TRBJ1-1
CDR3: CSALGQAQAFF
DNA: TGCAGTGCTCTGGGACAGGCACAAGCTTTCTTT

size: NA
V: TRBV19
D: NA
J: TRBJ1-5
CDR3: CASTKSRDGQPQHF
DNA: TGTGCCAGTACCAAAAGCAGGGATGGTCAGCCCCAGCATTTT

size: NA
V: TRBV7-2
D: NA
J: TRBJ2-2
CDR3: CASSLFSQGNTGELFF
DNA: TGTGCCAGCAGCTTATTCTCGCAGGGGAACACCGGGGAGCTGTTTTTT

size: NA
V: TRBV2
D: TRBD2
J: TRBJ2-3
CDR3: CASSVRTRQEGTQYF
DNA: TGTGCCAGCAGTGTAAGGACTAGGCAGGAAGGTACGCAGTATTTT

size: NA
V: TRBV7-9
D: NA
J: TRBJ1-1
CDR3: CASSLEARGTEAFF
DNA: TGTGCCAGCAGCTTAGAGGCACGCGGAACTGAAGCTTTCTTT

size: NA
V: TRBV7-9
D: NA
J: TRBJ1-1
CDR3: CASSLLTEAFF
DNA: TGTGCCAGCAGCCTCTTGACTGAAGCTTTCTTT

size: few
V: TRBV5-4
D: TRBD1
J: TRBJ1-2
CDR3: CASSSGQGRNGYTF
DNA: TGTGCCAGCAGCTCCGGACAGGGGCGGAATGGCTACACCTTC

size: NA
V: TRBV5-1
D: TRBD2
J: TRBJ2-5
CDR3: CASRASGRAVIETQYF
DNA: TGCGCCAGCCGGGCTAGCGGGAGGGCCGTCATTGAGACCCAGTACTTC

size: many
V: TRBV3-1/TRBV3-2
D: NA
J: TRBJ2-7
CDR3: CASSPGTPDTYEQYF
DNA: TGTGCCAGCAGCCCCGGGACACCGGACACCTACGAGCAGTACTTC

size: NA
V: TRBV29-1
D: TRBD1
J: TRBJ1-4
CDR3: CSVQGTGREKLFF
DNA: TGCAGCGTTCAAGGGACAGGAAGGGAAAAACTGTTTTTT

size: few
V: TRBV9
D: TRBD1
J: TRBJ1-4
CDR3: CASTSTGGREKLFF
DNA: TGTGCCAGCACCTCCACAGGGGGCAGAGAAAAACTGTTTTTT

size: NA
V: TRBV9
D: NA
J: TRBJ1-1
CDR3: CASSVVPGGNTEAFF
DNA: TGTGCCAGCAGCGTAGTTCCGGGGGGGAACACTGAAGCTTTCTTT

size: NA
V: TRBV9
D: NA
J: TRBJ1-5
CDR3: CASSVANGSGVPQHF
DNA: TGTGCCAGCAGCGTAGCGAACGGGTCGGGGGTGCCCCAGCATTTT

size: NA
V: TRBV10-3
D: TRBD1
J: TRBJ1-1
CDR3: CAISAQGALDEAFF
DNA: TGTGCCATCAGTGCACAGGGGGCCCTGGATGAAGCTTTCTTT

size: NA
V: TRBV5-6
D: NA
J: TRBJ1-5
CDR3: CASSFYFGGNQPQHF
DNA: TGTGCCAGCAGCTTCTACTTTGGAGGCAATCAGCCCCAGCATTTT

size: NA
V: TRBV6-5
D: NA
J: TRBJ1-1
CDR3: CASSMGHLNTEAFF
DNA: TGTGCCAGCAGTATGGGACATCTGAACACTGAAGCTTTCTTT

size: NA
V: TRBV9
D: NA
J: TRBJ2-1
CDR3: CASSVLDFPLYNEQFF
DNA: TGTGCCAGCAGCGTATTGGACTTCCCCTTATACAATGAGCAGTTCTTC

size: few
V: TRBV9
D: TRBD1
J: TRBJ1-1
CDR3: CASSALTGGMAEAFF
DNA: TGTGCCAGCAGCGCCTTGACAGGGGGTATGGCTGAAGCTTTCTTT

size: NA
V: TRBV12-1
D: NA
J: TRBJ2-7
CDR3: CASSSDRLEGSYEQYF
DNA: TGTGCCAGCAGCTCGGACAGGTTGGAGGGATCCTACGAGCAGTACTTC

size: once
V: TRBV7-2
D: TRBD1
J: TRBJ2-1
CDR3: CASRDRGPMVNEQFF
DNA: TGTGCCAGCAGGGACAGGGGGCCCATGGTAAATGAGCAGTTCTTC

size: NA
V: TRBV7-3
D: TRBD2
J: TRBJ2-3
CDR3: CASSLTLDSGRTDTQYF
DNA: TGTGCCAGCAGCTTAACCCTTGACAGCGGGAGAACAGATACGCAGTATTTT

size: NA
V: TRBV7-8
D: NA
J: TRBJ1-1
CDR3: CASSFPRDPNTEAFF
DNA: TGTGCCAGCAGCTTCCCCAGGGATCCGAACACTGAAGCTTTCTTT

size: NA
V: TRBV12-3/TRBV12-4
D: NA
J: TRBJ1-4
CDR3: CASTQGGEKLFF
DNA: TGTGCCAGCACGCAGGGCGGAGAAAAACTGTTTTTT

size: once
V: TRBV10-3
D: TRBD1
J: TRBJ1-1
CDR3: CAISVGQGENTEAFF
DNA: TGTGCCATCAGTGTAGGCCAGGGGGAGAACACTGAAGCTTTCTTT

size: NA
V: TRBV19
D: NA
J: TRBJ2-7
CDR3: CASSIDGITESYEQYF
DNA: TGTGCCAGTAGTATAGACGGGATAACAGAGTCCTACGAGCAGTACTTC

size: NA
V: TRBV5-8
D: TRBD1
J: TRBJ1-4
CDR3: CASSPGTGGNEKLFF
DNA: TGTGCCAGCAGCCCGGGGACAGGCGGGAATGAAAAACTGTTTTTT

size: NA
V: TRBV5-1
D: NA
J: TRBJ2-1
CDR3: CASTWRPSSYNEQFF
DNA: TGCGCCAGCACCTGGAGGCCTAGCTCCTACAATGAGCAGTTCTTC

size: NA
V: TRBV19
D: TRBD1
J: TRBJ1-1
CDR3: CASSIGQGGTEAFF
DNA: TGTGCCAGTAGTATCGGACAGGGAGGGACTGAAGCTTTCTTT

size: NA
V: TRBV7-9
D: TRBD2
J: TRBJ2-7
CDR3: CASSLVPSGSSYEQYF
DNA: TGTGCCAGCAGCTTAGTCCCTAGCGGGAGCTCCTACGAGCAGTACTTC

size: NA
V: TRBV30
D: TRBD2
J: TRBJ2-3
CDR3: CAWSAGTSGRVDTQYF
DNA: TGTGCCTGGAGCGCCGGTACTAGCGGGAGGGTAGATACGCAGTATTTT

size: few
V: TRBV14
D: NA
J: TRBJ2-7
CDR3: CASSQVVTRGDEQYF
DNA: TGTGCCAGCAGCCAAGTCGTGACTAGAGGTGACGAGCAGTACTTC

size: few
V: TRBV6-6
D: TRBD1
J: TRBJ1-5
CDR3: CASSRDRVDFLSNQPQHF
DNA: TGTGCCAGCAGTCGGGACAGGGTAGACTTCCTTAGCAATCAGCCCCAGCATTTT

size: NA
V: TRBV9
D: NA
J: TRBJ2-7
CDR3: CASSVAGVGEQYF
DNA: TGTGCCAGCAGCGTAGCAGGGGTGGGGGAGCAGTACTTC

size: NA
V: TRBV10-3
D: TRBD1
J: TRBJ1-2
CDR3: CAISDFPTGEGYGYTF
DNA: TGTGCCATCAGTGACTTCCCGACAGGGGAAGGATATGGCTACACCTTC

size: NA
V: TRBV10-3
D: NA
J: TRBJ1-2
CDR3: CAITGGYSNYGYTF
DNA: TGTGCCATCACGGGGGGCTACTCCAACTATGGCTACACCTTC

size: NA
V: TRBV19
D: NA
J: TRBJ1-3
CDR3: CASPSAGDRSGNTIYF
DNA: TGTGCCAGTCCATCAGCCGGAGACCGCTCTGGAAACACCATATATTTT

size: NA
V: TRBV19
D: TRBD1
J: TRBJ1-1
CDR3: CASSIGFPGTGGIGGEAFF
DNA: TGTGCCAGTAGTATAGGATTCCCCGGGACAGGAGGGATAGGTGGTGAAGCTTTCTTT

size: NA
V: TRBV27
D: TRBD1
J: TRBJ1-5
CDR3: CASSLQGVGRQPQHF
DNA: TGTGCCAGCAGTTTACAGGGGGTGGGTCGGCAGCCCCAGCATTTT

size: few
V: TRBV28
D: TRBD1
J: TRBJ1-5
CDR3: CATTGDRGRLNQPQHF
DNA: TGTGCCACCACGGGGGACAGGGGGCGCCTCAATCAGCCCCAGCATTTT

size: few
V: TRBV7-9
D: NA
J: TRBJ1-2
CDR3: CASSALVGRDGNYGYTF
DNA: TGTGCCAGCAGCGCCCTTGTAGGCAGGGATGGCAACTATGGCTACACCTTC

size: NA
V: TRBV30
D: TRBD1
J: TRBJ1-5
CDR3: CAWSTGFYQPQHF
DNA: TGTGCCTGGTCGACAGGGTTCTATCAGCCCCAGCATTTT

size: NA
V: TRBV19
D: NA
J: TRBJ2-1
CDR3: CASSIQGNSYNEQFF
DNA: TGTGCCAGTAGTATACAGGGTAACTCCTACAATGAGCAGTTCTTC

size: NA
V: TRBV7-7
D: NA
J: TRBJ2-3
CDR3: CASSLIGTGDTQYF
DNA: TGTGCCAGCAGCTTAATAGGGACTGGAGATACGCAGTATTTT